This T cell receptor beta chain comes out of a study of blood T cells in healthy people across ages. A J-beta primer mix and a sample-barcoded 5' primer were used in a second PCR of about 6 to 12 cycles. One entry per CDR3 protein results from TCRdb running MiXCR on the 5' RACE reads. The sample consists of 1.5 million to 2 million distinct CDR3 sequences, about two fifths of them appearing once. The CDR3 sequence is 19 residues long. V dropped 3 bases and J dropped 0; count of bases not matched to a gene: 9. The germline V gene encodes CDR1 SGHAT and CDR2 FQNNGV. Material: blood. The source of this sequence is a human donor in good health. J is TRBJ2-1 and V is TRBV11-2, with 12 bases aligning to TRBD2. CDR3 coding DNA: TGTGCCAGCAGCTTTCCGACTAGCGGGGGCGCCAGCTCCTACAATGAGCAGTTCTTC. Residues: CASSFPTSGGASSYNEQFF.